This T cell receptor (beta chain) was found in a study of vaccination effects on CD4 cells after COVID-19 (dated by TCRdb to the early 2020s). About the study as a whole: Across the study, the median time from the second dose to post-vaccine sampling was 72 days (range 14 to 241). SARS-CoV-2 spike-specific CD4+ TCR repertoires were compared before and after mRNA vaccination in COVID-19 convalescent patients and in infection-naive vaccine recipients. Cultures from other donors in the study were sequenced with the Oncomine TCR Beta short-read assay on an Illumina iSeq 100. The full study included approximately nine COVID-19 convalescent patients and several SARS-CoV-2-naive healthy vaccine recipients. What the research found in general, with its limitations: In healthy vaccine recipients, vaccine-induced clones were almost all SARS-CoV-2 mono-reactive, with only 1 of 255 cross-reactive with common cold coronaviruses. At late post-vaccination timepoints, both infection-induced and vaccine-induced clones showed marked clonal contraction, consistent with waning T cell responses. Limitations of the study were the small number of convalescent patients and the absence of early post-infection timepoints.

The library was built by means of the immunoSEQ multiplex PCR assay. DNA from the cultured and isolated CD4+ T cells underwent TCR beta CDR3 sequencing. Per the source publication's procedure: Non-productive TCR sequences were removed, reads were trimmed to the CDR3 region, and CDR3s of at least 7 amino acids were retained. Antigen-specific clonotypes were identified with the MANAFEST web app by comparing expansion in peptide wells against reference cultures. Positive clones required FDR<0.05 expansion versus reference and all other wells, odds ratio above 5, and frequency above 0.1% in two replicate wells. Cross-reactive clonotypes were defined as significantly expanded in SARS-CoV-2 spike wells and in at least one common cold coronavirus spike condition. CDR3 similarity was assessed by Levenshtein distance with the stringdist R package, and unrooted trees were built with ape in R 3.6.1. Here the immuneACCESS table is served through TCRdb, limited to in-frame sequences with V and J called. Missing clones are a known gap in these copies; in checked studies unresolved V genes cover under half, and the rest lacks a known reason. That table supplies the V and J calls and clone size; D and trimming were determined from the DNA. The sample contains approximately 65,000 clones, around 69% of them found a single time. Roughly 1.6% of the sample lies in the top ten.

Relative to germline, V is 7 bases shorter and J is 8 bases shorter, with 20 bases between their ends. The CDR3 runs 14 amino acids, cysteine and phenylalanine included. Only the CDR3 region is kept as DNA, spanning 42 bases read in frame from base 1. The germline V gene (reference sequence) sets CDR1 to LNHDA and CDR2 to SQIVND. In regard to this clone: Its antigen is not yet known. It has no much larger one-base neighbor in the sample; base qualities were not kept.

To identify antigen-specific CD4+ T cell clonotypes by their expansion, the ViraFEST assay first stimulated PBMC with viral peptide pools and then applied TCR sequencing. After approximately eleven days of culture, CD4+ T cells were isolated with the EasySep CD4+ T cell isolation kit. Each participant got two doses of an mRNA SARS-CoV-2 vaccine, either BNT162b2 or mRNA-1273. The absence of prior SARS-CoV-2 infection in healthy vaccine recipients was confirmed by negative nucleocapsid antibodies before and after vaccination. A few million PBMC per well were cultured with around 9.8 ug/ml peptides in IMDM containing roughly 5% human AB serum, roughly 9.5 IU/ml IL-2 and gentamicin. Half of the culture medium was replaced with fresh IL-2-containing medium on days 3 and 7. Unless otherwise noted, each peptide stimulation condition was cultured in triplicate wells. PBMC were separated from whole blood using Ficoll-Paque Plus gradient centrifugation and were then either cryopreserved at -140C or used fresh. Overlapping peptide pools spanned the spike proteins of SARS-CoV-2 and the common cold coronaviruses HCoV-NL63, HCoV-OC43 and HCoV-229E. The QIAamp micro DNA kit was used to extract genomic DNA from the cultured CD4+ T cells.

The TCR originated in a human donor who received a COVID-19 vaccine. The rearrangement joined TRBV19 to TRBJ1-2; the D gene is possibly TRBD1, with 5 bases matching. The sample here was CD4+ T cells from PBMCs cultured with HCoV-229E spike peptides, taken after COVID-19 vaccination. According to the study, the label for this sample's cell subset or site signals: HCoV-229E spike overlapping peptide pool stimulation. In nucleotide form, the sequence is TGTGCCAGTAAGGGAGGGGCAAGCATAAACGGCTACACCTTC. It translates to CASKGGASINGYTF.